This TCR beta chain is from a study of blood T cell repertoires in COVID-19. Profiling relied on immunoSEQ multiplex PCR, and the TCRdb table lists in-frame clones only, not all of them. The sample records about 180,000 clones, about 90% being singletons. This clone showed up just once. CDR1 LGHNA and CDR2 YSLEER come from the germline V gene. V was clipped by 3 bases and J by 10 bases, with 22 bases between them. CDR3 length equals 16 residues. Sequencing was carried out using peripheral blood. This sequence originates from a man in his 70s with active or convalescent COVID-19. The chain links TRBV4-3 to TRBJ2-1; D call uncertain. The CDR3 nucleotides are TGCGCCAGCAGCCACCCGAAAGGTTCAGGCTTTAGGGAGCAGTTCTTC. This codes for CASSHPKGSGFREQFF.